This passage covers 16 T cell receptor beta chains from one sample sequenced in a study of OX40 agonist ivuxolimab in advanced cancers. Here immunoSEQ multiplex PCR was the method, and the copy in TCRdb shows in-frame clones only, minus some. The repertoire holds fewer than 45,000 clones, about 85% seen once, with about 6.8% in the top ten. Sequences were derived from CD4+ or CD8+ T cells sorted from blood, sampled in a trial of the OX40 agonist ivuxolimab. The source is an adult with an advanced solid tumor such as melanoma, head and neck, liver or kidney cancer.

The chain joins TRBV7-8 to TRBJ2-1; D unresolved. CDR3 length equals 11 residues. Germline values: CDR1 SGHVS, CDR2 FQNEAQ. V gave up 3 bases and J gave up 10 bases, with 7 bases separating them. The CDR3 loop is CASSFVDEQFF. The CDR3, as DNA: TGTGCCAGCAGCTTCGTGGACGAGCAGTTCTTC.

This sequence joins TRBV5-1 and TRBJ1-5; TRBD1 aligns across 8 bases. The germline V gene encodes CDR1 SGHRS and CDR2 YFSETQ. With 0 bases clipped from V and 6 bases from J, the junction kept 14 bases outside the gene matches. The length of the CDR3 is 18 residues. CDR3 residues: CASSLESSGTGKSQPQHF. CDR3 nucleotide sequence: TGCGCCAGCAGCTTGGAATCCTCCGGGACAGGCAAAAGTCAGCCCCAGCATTTT.

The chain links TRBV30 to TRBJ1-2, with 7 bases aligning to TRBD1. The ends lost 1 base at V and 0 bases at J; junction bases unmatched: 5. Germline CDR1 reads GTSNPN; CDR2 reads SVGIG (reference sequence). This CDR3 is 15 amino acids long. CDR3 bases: TGTGCCTGGAGTGCGAACCAGGGGGCTAACTATGGCTACACCTTC. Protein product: CAWSANQGANYGYTF. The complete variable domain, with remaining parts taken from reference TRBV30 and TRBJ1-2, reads SQTIHQWPATLVQPVGSPLSLECTVEGTSNPNLYWYRQAAGRGLQLLFYSVGIGQISSEVPQNLSASRPQDRQFILSSKKLLLSDSGFYLCAWSANQGANYGYTFGSGTRLTVV.

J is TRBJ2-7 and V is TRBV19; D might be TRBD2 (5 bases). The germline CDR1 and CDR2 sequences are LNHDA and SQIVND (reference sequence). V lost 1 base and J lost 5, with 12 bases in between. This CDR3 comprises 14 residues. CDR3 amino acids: CASSIGLASNEQYF. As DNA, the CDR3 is TGTGCCAGTAGTATAGGTCTAGCTTCCAACGAGCAGTACTTC. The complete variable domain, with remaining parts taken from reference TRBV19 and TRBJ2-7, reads DGGITQSPKYLFRKEGQNVTLSCEQNLNHDAMYWYRQDPGQGLRLIYYSQIVNDFQKGDIAEGYSVSREKKESFPLTVTSAQKNPTAFYLCASSIGLASNEQYFGPGTRLTVT.

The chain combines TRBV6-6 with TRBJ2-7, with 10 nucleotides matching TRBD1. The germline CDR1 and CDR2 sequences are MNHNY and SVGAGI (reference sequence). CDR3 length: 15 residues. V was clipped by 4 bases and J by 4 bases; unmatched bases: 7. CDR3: CASSSRDRGRYEQYF. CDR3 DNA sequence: TGTGCCAGCAGTTCCCGGGACAGGGGAAGATACGAGCAGTACTTC.

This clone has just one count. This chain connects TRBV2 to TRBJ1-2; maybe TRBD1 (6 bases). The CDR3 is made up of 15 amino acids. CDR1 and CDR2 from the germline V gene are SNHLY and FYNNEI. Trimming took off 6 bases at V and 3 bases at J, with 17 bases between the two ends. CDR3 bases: TGTGCCAGCAGGCCACCCTTGGCAGGGGACTATGGCTACACCTTC. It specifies CASRPPLAGDYGYTF.

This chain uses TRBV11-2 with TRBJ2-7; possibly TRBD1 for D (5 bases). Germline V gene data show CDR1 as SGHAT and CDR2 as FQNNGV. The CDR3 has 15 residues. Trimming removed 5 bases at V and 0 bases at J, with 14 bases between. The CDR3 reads CASSPWGASSYEQYF. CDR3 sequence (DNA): TGTGCCAGCAGCCCGTGGGGCGCCAGCTCCTACGAGCAGTACTTC.

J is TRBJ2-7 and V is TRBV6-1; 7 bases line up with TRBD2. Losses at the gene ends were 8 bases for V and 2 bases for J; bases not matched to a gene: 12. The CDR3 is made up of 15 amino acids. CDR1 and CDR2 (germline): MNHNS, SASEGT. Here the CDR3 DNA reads TGTGCCAGCGGGGGGGACCGGGGTAGAACCTACGAGCAGTACTTC. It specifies CASGGDRGRTYEQYF.

In DNA, the CDR3 is TGTGCTAGTGGTTTGGTATTGGGGGGTACTAGCGGGAACGAGCAGTACTTC. Its translation: CASGLVLGGTSGNEQYF. The chain recombines TRBV12-5 with TRBJ2-7, with 10 bases fitting TRBD2. V shed 0 bases and J 5 bases; nucleotides not matched to a gene: 10. There are 17 residues in the CDR3. Per the germline V gene, CDR1 is LGHNT and CDR2 is FRNRAP.

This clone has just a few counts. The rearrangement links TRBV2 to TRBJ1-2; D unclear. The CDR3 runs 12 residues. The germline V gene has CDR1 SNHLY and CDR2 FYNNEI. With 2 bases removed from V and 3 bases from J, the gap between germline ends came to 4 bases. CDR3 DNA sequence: TGTGCCAGCAGTGAAACCGACTATGGCTACACCTTC. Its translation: CASSETDYGYTF.

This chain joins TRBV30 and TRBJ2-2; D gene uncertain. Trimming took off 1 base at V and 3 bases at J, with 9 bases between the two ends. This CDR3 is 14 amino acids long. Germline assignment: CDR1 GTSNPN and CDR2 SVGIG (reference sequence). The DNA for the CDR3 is TGTGCCTGGAGTGGCCAGAGACACACCGGGGAGCTGTTTTTT. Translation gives CAWSGQRHTGELFF.

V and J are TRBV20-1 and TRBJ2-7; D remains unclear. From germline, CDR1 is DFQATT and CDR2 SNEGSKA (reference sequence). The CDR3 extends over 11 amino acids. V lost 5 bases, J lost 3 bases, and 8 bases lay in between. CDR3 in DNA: TGCAGTGCTCTGGCAGACTACGAGCAGTACTTC. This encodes CSALADYEQYF.

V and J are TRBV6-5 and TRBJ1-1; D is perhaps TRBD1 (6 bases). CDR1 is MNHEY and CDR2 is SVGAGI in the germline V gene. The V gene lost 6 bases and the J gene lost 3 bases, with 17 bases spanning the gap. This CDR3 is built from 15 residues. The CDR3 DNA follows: TGTGCCAGCAGAAAACAGGGTTGGGTGGACACTGAAGCTTTCTTT. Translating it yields CASRKQGWVDTEAFF.

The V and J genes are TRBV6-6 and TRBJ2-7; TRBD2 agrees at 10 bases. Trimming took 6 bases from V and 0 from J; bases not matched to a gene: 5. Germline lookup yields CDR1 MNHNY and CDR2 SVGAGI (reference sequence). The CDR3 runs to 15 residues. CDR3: CASSRTSGNSYEQYF. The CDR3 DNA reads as TGTGCCAGCAGCAGGACTAGCGGAAACTCCTACGAGCAGTACTTC.

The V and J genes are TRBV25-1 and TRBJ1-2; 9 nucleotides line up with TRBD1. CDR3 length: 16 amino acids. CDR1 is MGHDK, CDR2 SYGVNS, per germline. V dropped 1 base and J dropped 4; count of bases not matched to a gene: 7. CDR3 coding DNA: TGTGCCAGCAGTGAATGGACAGGGGTTACTCCCTATGGCTACACCTTC. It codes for CASSEWTGVTPYGYTF.

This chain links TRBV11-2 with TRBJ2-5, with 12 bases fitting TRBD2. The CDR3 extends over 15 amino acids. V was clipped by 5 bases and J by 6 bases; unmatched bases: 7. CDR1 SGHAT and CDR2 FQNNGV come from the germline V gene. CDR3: CASSGLTSGSKTQYF. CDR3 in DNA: TGTGCCAGCAGCGGTTTGACTAGCGGGAGTAAGACCCAGTACTTC.